Shown below are 27 T cell receptor beta chains from a single sample sequenced in a study of human T cells and chemical hapten exposure. Time point: patch test 2, 6 weeks after DPC sensitization. As to treatment: therapeutic diphenylcyclopropenone sensitization with weekly scalp DPC. MiXCR, run by TCRdb on the RACE reads, gives a single entry per CDR3 protein. The sample has some 84,000 distinct CDR3 sequences; over 9.5% are singletons. Material: whole blood, obtained in connection with sensitization to the hapten diphenylcyclopropenone (DPC). The receptors were sampled from a woman aged 45-65 years with alopecia areata. Some clones in this sample may be carry-over from other donors' samples.

As concerns this clonotype: In this CDR3 the conserved last residue, phenylalanine or tryptophan, is missing, so a read error is likely. The chain joins TRBV15 to TRBJ2-7; tentative D call: TRBD1 (6 bases). CDR1 is LNHNV and CDR2 is YYDKDF in the germline V gene (reference sequence). The CDR3 is made up of 16 amino acids. V lost 0 bases to trimming and J lost 0 bases, with 12 bases between them. CDR3 DNA sequence: TGTGCCACCAGCAGAGATCCGGGACATAGCTCCTACGAGCAGTACTCC. This encodes CATSRDPGHSSYEQYS.

This chain connects TRBV11-2 to TRBJ2-1, with 11 nucleotides matching TRBD1. Unmatched junction bases numbered 12, after V lost 7 bases and J lost 7 bases. This CDR3 is built from 16 residues. In germline, CDR1 is SGHAT, CDR2 FQNNGV. CDR3 coding DNA: TGTGCCAGCACTCAGCTCATTCGGGACAGGGGGAATGAGCAGTTCTTC. Translated, it gives CASTQLIRDRGNEQFF. The complete variable domain, with remaining parts taken from reference TRBV11-2 and TRBJ2-1, reads EAGVAQSPRYKIIEKRQSVAFWCNPISGHATLYWYQQILGQGPKLLIQFQNNGVVDDSQLPKDRFSAERLKGVDSTLKIQPAKLEDSAVYLCASTQLIRDRGNEQFFGPGTRLTVL.

The CDR3 coding sequence is TGTGCCATCAGTGTCACAGATACGCAGTATTTT. Translated, it gives CAISVTDTQYF. The rearrangement uses TRBV10-3 and TRBJ2-3; D gene uncertain. This CDR3 is 11 amino acids long. V lost 4 bases, J lost 2 bases, and 1 base lay in between. In germline, CDR1 is ENHRY, CDR2 SYGVKD.

This clonotype was seen at least ten times. V gene TRBV2 combines with J gene TRBJ2-7, with D tentatively TRBD1 or TRBD2 (5 bases each). Deletions cut 7 bases from V and 6 bases from J, with 19 bases between. Germline V gene data show CDR1 as SNHLY and CDR2 as FYNNEI. The CDR3 runs to 14 residues. In DNA, the CDR3 is TGTGCCAGCATAACGGGACCGAGGGCAGTCGAGCAGTACTTC. This codes for CASITGPRAVEQYF.

Only a few counts were recorded for this clonotype. The J gene is TRBJ2-1, the V gene TRBV5-3, with 13 nucleotides matching TRBD2. TRBV5-3 carries the ORF label, with uncertain function. The junction had 11 bases not matched to a gene; V was cut back by 4 bases and J by 10 bases. The CDR3 length is 16 residues. The CDR3 region is CARSNGLAGVKWEQFF. In DNA form, the CDR3 reads TGTGCCAGAAGCAACGGACTAGCGGGAGTGAAGTGGGAGCAGTTCTTC.

This clonotype was counted between two and nine times. This chain joins TRBV25-1 and TRBJ1-2; no reliable D call. From germline, CDR1 is MGHDK and CDR2 SYGVNS. Trimming stripped 0 bases from V and 2 bases from J, with 10 bases between. The CDR3 has 15 residues. The CDR3 reads CASSEYPGRNYGYTF. The CDR3 nucleotides read TGTGCCAGCAGTGAATATCCGGGCCGGAACTATGGCTACACCTTC.

The V gene is TRBV30, the J gene TRBJ2-7; 9 bases line up with TRBD2. Germline V gives CDR1 GTSNPN, CDR2 SVGIG (reference sequence). Unmatched junction bases numbered 4, after V lost 0 bases and J lost 1 base. The CDR3 spans 15 residues. The CDR3 region is CAWSVWSGRSYEQYF. CDR3 nucleotide sequence: TGTGCCTGGAGTGTATGGAGCGGGAGGTCCTACGAGCAGTACTTC.

This clonotype was detected many times. The genes are TRBV29-1 and TRBJ2-5, with TRBD1 identical over 7 bases. The V segment lost 4 bases and the J segment 4 bases; nucleotides outside the gene matches: 6. CDR3 length: 13 residues. Germline-derived CDR1 and CDR2 are SQVTM and ANQGSEA. CDR3 in DNA: TGCAGCGTTGCACAGGGGCGAGGAGAGACCCAGTACTTC. It codes for CSVAQGRGETQYF.

In its sample, this clonotype is medium-sized (0.01 to 0.1%). J is TRBJ2-2 and V is TRBV6-2 or TRBV6-3, with TRBD2 identical over 13 bases. The CDR3 spans 16 residues. The V gene end was trimmed by 3 bases and the J gene end by 5 bases; junction bases not matched to a gene: 3. Germline V lookup: CDR1 MNHEY, CDR2 SVGEGT. The CDR3 protein is CASSYGLAGETGELFF. For the CDR3, the DNA is TGTGCCAGCAGTTATGGACTAGCGGGAGAGACCGGGGAGCTGTTTTTT.

V and J are TRBV11-2 and TRBJ2-2; TRBD1 is a possible D gene (5 bases). V dropped 2 bases and J dropped 2 bases, with 12 bases sitting between them. This CDR3 is 16 amino acids long. The germline CDR1 and CDR2 sequences are SGHAT and FQNNGV. CDR3 protein: CASSLRQPLNTGELFF. Written as DNA, the CDR3 is TGTGCCAGCAGCTTAAGACAGCCTTTAAACACCGGGGAGCTGTTTTTT.

This clonotype was counted many times. This chain links TRBV10-3 with TRBJ2-1; D is undetermined. CDR3 size: 14 residues. Germline CDR1 and CDR2: ENHRY and SYGVKD. V was pared by 1 base and J by 13 bases, with 17 bases between. The CDR3 reads CAISEFSGADAQFF. The CDR3 DNA follows: TGTGCCATCAGTGAGTTTTCAGGTGCGGACGCCCAGTTCTTC.

This clonotype appeared many times. The chain links TRBV27 to TRBJ1-5, with D possibly being TRBD1 (5 bases). Germline CDR1 reads MNHEY; CDR2 reads SMNVEV (reference sequence). V lost 6 bases, J lost 4 bases, and 16 bases lay in between. The CDR3 consists of 15 residues. In DNA form, the CDR3 reads TGTGCCAGCAGAACGGTCAGGGAATTAAATCAGCCCCAGCATTTT. This translates into CASRTVRELNQPQHF.

The table lists this clonotype with a few counts. This sequence joins TRBV29-1 and TRBJ1-2; D is uncertain. V dropped 7 bases and J dropped 0 bases, with 9 bases sitting between them. Germline V gene data show CDR1 as SQVTM and CDR2 as ANQGSEA. The length of the CDR3 is 12 residues. CDR3 nucleotide sequence: TGCAGCGCCGAGCCCTCTAACTATGGCTACACCTTC. Translated: CSAEPSNYGYTF.

This clonotype was counted many times. This chain links TRBV7-2 with TRBJ2-3; D may be TRBD2 (6 bases). V gave up 8 bases and J gave up 2 bases, with 17 bases separating them. CDR1 is SGHTA, CDR2 FQGNSA, per germline. This CDR3 spans 15 amino acids. DNA of the CDR3: TGTGCCAGCTGTCTTAGCGGAATCCCCACAGATACGCAGTATTTT. Protein sequence: CASCLSGIPTDTQYF.

The J gene is TRBJ1-2, the V gene TRBV30; a possible D gene is TRBD1 (6 bases). V shed 8 bases and J shed 4 bases, with 17 bases lying between them. The germline CDR1 and CDR2 sequences are GTSNPN and SVGIG (reference sequence). The CDR3 has 13 residues. This CDR3 reads CAEGRGEGYGYTF. The DNA for the CDR3 is TGTGCCGAGGGTAGGGGGGAAGGCTATGGCTACACCTTC.

This clonotype was detected ten times or more. The chain links TRBV7-9 to TRBJ1-1; the D gene is possibly TRBD1 (6 bases). CDR1 SEHNR and CDR2 FQNEAQ come from the germline V gene (reference sequence). The CDR3 runs 16 residues. V lost 1 base and J 4 bases, leaving 16 bases between the germline ends. This CDR3 reads CASSLGGQLGSTEAFF. CDR3 DNA sequence: TGTGCCAGCAGCTTAGGGGGACAACTCGGCTCCACTGAAGCTTTCTTT.

This chain connects TRBV7-2 to TRBJ1-2; the match to TRBD1 covers 10 bases. CDR1 is SGHTA, CDR2 FQGNSA, per germline. V was pared by 1 base and J by 2 bases, with 1 base of the junction left unmatched. The CDR3 loop spans 15 amino acids. CDR3 bases: TGTGCCAGCAGCTTAGTGGGACAGGGGAACTATGGCTACACCTTC. It is translated as CASSLVGQGNYGYTF.

Many counts were recorded for this clonotype. The chain couples TRBV4-1 to TRBJ2-7, with D possibly being TRBD1 or TRBD2 (5 bases each). The CDR3 spans 15 residues. The V and J ends lost 4 bases and 0 bases respectively, with 13 bases between them. Germline V gene sequence: CDR1 MGHRA, CDR2 YSYEKL. The CDR3 coding sequence is TGCGCCAGCAGCCCAGGGACCCACAGCTCCTACGAGCAGTACTTC. Residues: CASSPGTHSSYEQYF.

This clonotype was counted a few times. The chain employs TRBV7-9 and TRBJ2-1, with 14 bases lining up with TRBD2. With 5 bases clipped from V and 8 bases from J, the junction kept 8 bases outside the gene matches. The CDR3 is 16 residues long. Per the germline V gene, CDR1 is SEHNR and CDR2 is FQNEAQ (reference sequence). The CDR3, as DNA: TGTGCCAGCAGCCGCCGACTAGCGGGAGGGCGAGATGAGCAGTTCTTC. This translates into CASSRRLAGGRDEQFF.

J is TRBJ1-3 and V is TRBV20-1, with D uncertain. Trimming shortened V by 4 bases and J by 0 bases, and 10 bases separated the two germline ends. Germline V gives CDR1 DFQATT, CDR2 SNEGSKA (reference sequence). CDR3 length equals 14 residues. In DNA, the CDR3 is TGCAGTGCTAAGATGGGGAACTCTGGAAACACCATATATTTT. Translated, it gives CSAKMGNSGNTIYF.

This clonotype was detected many times. The V gene is TRBV9, the J gene TRBJ1-5; D perhaps matches TRBD1 (5 bases). Germline V gives CDR1 SGDLS, CDR2 YYNGEE. The CDR3 loop spans 15 amino acids. V lost 0 bases, J lost 1 base, and 8 bases lay in between. CDR3 loop: CASSVDGTSNQPQHF. In DNA form, the CDR3 reads TGTGCCAGCAGCGTAGACGGGACGAGCAATCAGCCCCAGCATTTT. The full variable domain, rest sourced from reference TRBV9 and TRBJ1-5, is DSGVTQTPKHLITATGQRVTLRCSPRSGDLSVYWYQQSLDQGLQFLIQYYNGEERAKGNILERFSAQQFPDLHSELNLSSLELGDSALYFCASSVDGTSNQPQHFGDGTRLSIL.

The J gene is TRBJ2-3, the V gene TRBV18; D perhaps matches TRBD2 (5 bases). Per germline, CDR1 KGHSH and CDR2 LQKENI. The V and J ends lost 3 bases and 3 bases respectively, with 13 bases between them. The CDR3 has 15 amino acids. The CDR3: CASSPGATGTDTQYF. Here the CDR3 DNA reads TGTGCCAGCTCACCCGGAGCCACGGGGACAGATACGCAGTATTTT.

At least ten counts were recorded for this clonotype. The chain employs TRBV6-6 and TRBJ1-5; no clear D gene. The CDR3 contains 15 residues. The germline V gene has CDR1 MNHNY and CDR2 SVGAGI (reference sequence). The germline V and J ends were trimmed by 8 bases and 3 bases, with 17 bases remaining between them. In nucleotides, the CDR3 is TGTGCCAGCCGCTCCGGGCAGCTAGACAATCAGCCCCAGCATTTT. The encoded protein is CASRSGQLDNQPQHF.

The CDR3 here is CAISLDSSQETQYF. The CDR3 DNA reads TGTGCCATCAGCTTGGACAGCTCCCAAGAGACCCAGTACTTC. The genes are TRBV10-3 and TRBJ2-5; D perhaps matches TRBD1 (6 bases). The CDR3 is 14 amino acids. The ends were cut back, 6 bases at V and 1 base at J, with 12 bases in the middle. Germline lookup yields CDR1 ENHRY and CDR2 SYGVKD.

This clonotype was counted many times. The J gene is TRBJ2-3, the V gene TRBV11-2; D might be TRBD1 or TRBD2, each matching 5 bases. The CDR3 runs to 13 residues. CDR1 is SGHAT, CDR2 FQNNGV, per germline. Between the trimmed V and J ends, which lost 5 bases and 4 bases, there was a span of 10 bases. CDR3: CASSRGRSDTQYF. CDR3 sequence (DNA): TGTGCCAGCAGCCGGGGCCGCTCAGATACGCAGTATTTT.

J is TRBJ1-1 and V is TRBV29-1, with D perhaps TRBD1 (5 bases). Per germline, CDR1 SQVTM and CDR2 ANQGSEA. This CDR3 is 13 amino acids long. Trimming shortened V by 7 bases and J by 4 bases, and 16 bases separated the two germline ends. CDR3 in amino acids: CSGRRGLPTEAFF. Here the CDR3 DNA reads TGCAGCGGGCGGAGGGGACTGCCCACTGAAGCTTTCTTT.

This clonotype was recorded many times. CDR3 in amino acids: CASSLVGRTGGSRSYNEQFF. CDR3 sequence (DNA): TGTGCCAGCAGCTTAGTGGGGAGGACAGGGGGCTCGAGATCCTACAATGAGCAGTTCTTC. The rearrangement uses TRBV7-9 and TRBJ2-1, with 11 bases lining up with TRBD1. J gave up 1 base and V 1 base, and 12 bases lay outside the gene matches. This CDR3 comprises 20 residues. Looked up from germline, CDR1 is SEHNR and CDR2 is FQNEAQ (reference sequence). Full variable domain (rest looked up from reference TRBV7-9 and TRBJ2-1): DTGVSQNPRHKITKRGQNVTFRCDPISEHNRLYWYRQTLGQGPEFLTYFQNEAQLEKSRLLSDRFSAERPKGSFSTLEIQRTEQGDSAMYLCASSLVGRTGGSRSYNEQFFGPGTRLTVL.